The rows below give T cell receptor beta chains drawn from one sample of a study of shared clonotypes between healthy human individuals. TCRdb's table, derived via immunoSEQ multiplex PCR, lists solely in-frame clones and lacks some. The sample yields about 2.1 million clones, approximately 92% seen once. The sample taken for sequencing was naive CD8+ T cells from PBMCs. These receptors all stem from a man between 18 and 29 years old in good health. Some clones in this sample may be carry-over from other donors' samples. Each CDR3 is given with its conserved first and last residue. The D gene is left open where the match is weak. For some rows the clone size is stated as once, few or many, or as a class when expanded; others skip it.

>-|-|TRBV5-1|TRBJ1-3
CASSLSPGRGLGNTIYF
TGCGCCAGCAGCTTGAGTCCCGGCCGAGGCTTGGGAAACACCATATATTTT
>TRBD1|-|TRBV15|TRBJ2-3
CATSRARRGLSTDTQYF
TGTGCCACCAGCAGAGCGCGAAGGGGGCTGAGCACAGATACGCAGTATTTT
>TRBD1|-|TRBV28|TRBJ2-7
CASSVLGQGSTYEQYF
TGTGCCAGCAGCGTGCTAGGACAGGGGTCGACCTACGAGCAGTACTTC
>-|-|TRBV7-9|TRBJ1-1
CASSPVFVNTEAFF
TGTGCCAGCAGCCCCGTTTTCGTGAACACTGAAGCTTTCTTT
>TRBD1|-|TRBV27|TRBJ2-3
CASKELTGPPDTQYF
TGTGCCAGCAAGGAATTGACAGGGCCACCAGATACGCAGTATTTT
>TRBD2|once|TRBV2|TRBJ2-7
CASSEALSSGLGYF
TGTGCCAGCAGTGAAGCGCTTTCTAGCGGGTTGGGGTACTTC
>TRBD1|-|TRBV7-6|TRBJ2-7
CASSWGQGPYEQYF
TGTGCCAGCAGCTGGGGACAGGGCCCATACGAGCAGTACTTC
>-|-|TRBV7-2|TRBJ2-1
CASSPLAADNEQFF
TGTGCCAGCAGCCCCCTAGCAGCTGACAATGAGCAGTTCTTC
>-|-|TRBV19|TRBJ2-5
CASSPRVSLTQETQYF
TGTGCCAGTAGCCCACGAGTAAGCCTTACGCAGGAGACCCAGTACTTC
>TRBD1|-|TRBV10-3|TRBJ1-1
CAISESGSGTGRRTEAFF
TGTGCCATCAGTGAGTCGGGCTCCGGGACAGGTAGAAGAACTGAAGCTTTCTTT
>-|-|TRBV27|TRBJ2-5
CASGPIRPGQETQYF
TGTGCCAGTGGGCCGATTCGTCCCGGTCAAGAGACCCAGTACTTC
>-|-|TRBV28|TRBJ2-7
CASTEGSPLPYEQYF
TGTGCCAGCACCGAAGGCAGCCCCCTTCCCTACGAGCAGTACTTC
>TRBD1|-|TRBV19|TRBJ2-1
CASSPRGPVLNEQFF
TGTGCCAGTAGTCCCAGGGGGCCGGTTCTCAATGAGCAGTTCTTC
>TRBD1|once|TRBV6-6|TRBJ1-6
CASRGDRAANSPLHF
TGTGCCAGCAGAGGTGACAGGGCGGCTAATTCACCCCTCCACTTT
>-|-|TRBV29-1|TRBJ2-7
CSVELTGTTSYEQYF
TGCAGCGTTGAACTGACAGGGACTACCTCCTACGAGCAGTACTTC
>TRBD2|-|TRBV25-1|TRBJ2-5
CASSATSGRGKETQYF
TGTGCCAGCAGTGCCACTAGCGGGAGGGGAAAAGAGACCCAGTACTTC
>-|-|TRBV19|TRBJ2-7
CASRPHGQSYEQYF
TGTGCCAGTAGACCCCACGGACAGTCCTACGAGCAGTACTTC
>TRBD2|-|TRBV5-6|TRBJ2-1
CASNLRLAGRYNEQFF
TGTGCCAGCAACTTGAGGCTAGCGGGACGCTACAATGAGCAGTTCTTC
>TRBD1|-|TRBV5-6|TRBJ2-7
CASSARTGGSEQYF
TGTGCCAGCAGCGCTAGGACAGGGGGCTCCGAGCAGTACTTC
>TRBD2|-|TRBV19|TRBJ2-1
CASSILAGSNEQFF
TGTGCCAGTAGTATCCTAGCGGGAAGCAATGAGCAGTTCTTC
>-|-|TRBV5-6|TRBJ1-6
CASSGGTRRNSPLHF
TGTGCCAGCTCCGGGGGGACGAGAAGGAATTCACCCCTCCACTTT
>-|once|TRBV7-2|TRBJ2-7
CASSLIGTVYEQYF
TGTGCCAGCAGCTTAATTGGGACTGTCTACGAGCAGTACTTC
>TRBD2|-|TRBV19|TRBJ2-1
CASSIDESGRVEQFF
TGTGCCAGTAGTATAGATGAAAGCGGGAGGGTTGAGCAGTTCTTC
>-|once|TRBV28|TRBJ2-2
CASSPILVGDTGELFF
TGTGCCAGCAGCCCTATCTTAGTGGGAGACACCGGGGAGCTGTTTTTT
>-|-|TRBV7-3|TRBJ2-5
CASSEQGFETQYF
TGTGCCAGCAGCGAACAGGGTTTCGAGACCCAGTACTTC
>-|-|TRBV5-6|TRBJ2-3
CASSFETEGTDTQYF
TGTGCCAGCAGCTTTGAGACGGAGGGCACAGATACGCAGTATTTT